Here is one T cell receptor (beta chain) with its context. Its matching antigen is unknown. Vbeta (60) and Jbeta (13) primers were used in the PCR. Sequenced by immunoSEQ multiplex PCR; TCRdb stores in-frame clones only, minus some. Here the sample spans about 130,000 clones, around 70% being singletons. This entry comes from a study of cytomegalovirus exposure and HLA in healthy donors. Study-wide findings and caveats: In vitro checks showed that a few CMV-associated chains really do target CMV antigens. An assumption of roughly uniform sequencing depth across donors underlay the presence/absence analyses. CMV serostatus was the sole immune exposure data available. Most subjects had HLA-A and HLA-B alleles reportedly predicted accurately by TCR beta sequences.

J lost 6 bases, V lost 2 bases, and 2 bases had no gene match. Germline assignment: CDR1 SGHTA and CDR2 FQGNSA. This CDR3 contains 14 residues. This sequence originates from a woman in her sixties or seventies in good health and CMV-seropositive. Sample: PBMCs. V usage is TRBV7-2 and J usage is TRBJ2-2; 8 nucleotides line up with TRBD1. The CDR3 region has the DNA TGTGCCAGCAGCTTAATACAGGGGGCCGGGGAGCTGTTTTTT. This gives the protein CASSLIQGAGELFF.